This T cell receptor beta chain emerged from a study of blood T cell repertoires in COVID-19. Authors' methods: Scientists estimated how many nucleated cells there were by amplifying reference gene primers. Clones were read by immunoSEQ multiplex PCR, and TCRdb kept only the in-frame ones, dropping some. Clonal size and the V and J genes are those of that table, whereas D and trimming came from the DNA. The sample has approximately 240,000 clones; about nine tenths are singletons. CDR1 and CDR2 (germline): SEHNR, FQNEAQ (reference sequence). This CDR3 is built from 14 residues. V shed 3 bases and J 2 bases; nucleotides not matched to a gene: 3. This clone came up once.

The TCR was taken from a man aged 25-45 years with COVID-19, enrolled during active disease. Sequencing used peripheral blood. The chain recombines TRBV7-9 with TRBJ2-5; TRBD1 matches at 7 bases. This chain's CDR3 is CASSFGGQQETQYF. The CDR3 DNA is TGTGCCAGCAGCTTTGGGGGACAGCAAGAGACCCAGTACTTC.